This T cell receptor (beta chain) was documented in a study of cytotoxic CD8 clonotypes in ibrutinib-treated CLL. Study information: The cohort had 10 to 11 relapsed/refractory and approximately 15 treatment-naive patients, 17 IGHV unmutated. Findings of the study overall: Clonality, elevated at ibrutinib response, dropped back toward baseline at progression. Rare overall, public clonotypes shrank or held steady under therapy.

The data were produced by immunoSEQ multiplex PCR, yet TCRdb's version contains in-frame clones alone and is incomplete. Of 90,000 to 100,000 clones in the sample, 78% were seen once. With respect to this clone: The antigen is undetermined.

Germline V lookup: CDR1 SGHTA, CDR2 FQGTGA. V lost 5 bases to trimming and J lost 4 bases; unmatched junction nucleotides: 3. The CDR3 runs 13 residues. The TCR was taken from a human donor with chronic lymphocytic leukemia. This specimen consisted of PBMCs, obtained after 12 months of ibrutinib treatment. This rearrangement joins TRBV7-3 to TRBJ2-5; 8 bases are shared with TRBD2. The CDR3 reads CASSTGGAETQYF. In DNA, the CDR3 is TGTGCCAGCAGCACCGGGGGGGCAGAGACCCAGTACTTC.